This T cell receptor beta chain was observed in a study of CD8 T cells in Susac syndrome. Trimming took 7 bases from V and 0 from J, leaving 15 bases between them. CDR3 length: 15 amino acids. The germline V gene has CDR1 MNHNS and CDR2 SASEGT. Reverse transcription used about 0.5 to 1 ug RNA and random hexamers. TCRdb used MiXCR to reprocess the immunoSEQ multiplex PCR reads, holding one entry per CDR3 protein. The sample records about 400,000 distinct CDR3 sequences, 75% to 90% being singletons. This chain links TRBV6-1 with TRBJ2-5, with D perhaps TRBD1 (5 bases). The clonotype was recovered from a human donor with multiple sclerosis. Sequencing was done on a sample of CD8+ T cells from PBMCs. The CDR3 nucleotides read TGTGCCAGCACACCCTCTGGGGCGGACCAAGAGACCCAGTACTTC. This codes for CASTPSGADQETQYF.